Described below is a single T cell receptor beta chain sequence and its context. Only in-frame clones appear in the TCRdb table, and some are missing; sequencing was by immunoSEQ multiplex PCR. The sample records some 100,000 clones, about 89% being singletons. CDR3 size: 16 residues. Germline-derived CDR1 and CDR2 are KGHDR and SFDVKD. The ends were cut back, 4 bases at V and 3 bases at J, with 15 bases in the middle. This specimen comes from a study of control samples from healthy donors and cancer patients. This TCR came from a woman aged 45-59 years in good health. The chain has TRBV24-1 and TRBJ2-1; D is possibly TRBD1 (5 bases). Input material: blood. This chain's CDR3 is CATSDLDKWDYNEQFF. The CDR3 coding sequence is TGTGCCACCAGTGACCTGGACAAGTGGGACTACAATGAGCAGTTCTTC.